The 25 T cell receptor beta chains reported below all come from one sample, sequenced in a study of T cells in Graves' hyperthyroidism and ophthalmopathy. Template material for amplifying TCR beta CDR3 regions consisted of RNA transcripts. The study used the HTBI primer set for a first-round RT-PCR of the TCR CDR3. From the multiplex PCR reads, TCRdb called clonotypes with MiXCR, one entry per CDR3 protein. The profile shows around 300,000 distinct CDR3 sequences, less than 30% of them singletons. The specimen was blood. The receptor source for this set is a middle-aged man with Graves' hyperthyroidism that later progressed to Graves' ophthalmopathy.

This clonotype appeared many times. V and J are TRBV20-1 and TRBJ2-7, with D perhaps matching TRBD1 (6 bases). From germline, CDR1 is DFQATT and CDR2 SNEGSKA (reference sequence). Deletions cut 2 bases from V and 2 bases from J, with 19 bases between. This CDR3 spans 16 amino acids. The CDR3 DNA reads TGCAGTGCTAGACCCAGGAAGACAGGAAACGCCTACGAGCAGTACTTC. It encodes CSARPRKTGNAYEQYF.

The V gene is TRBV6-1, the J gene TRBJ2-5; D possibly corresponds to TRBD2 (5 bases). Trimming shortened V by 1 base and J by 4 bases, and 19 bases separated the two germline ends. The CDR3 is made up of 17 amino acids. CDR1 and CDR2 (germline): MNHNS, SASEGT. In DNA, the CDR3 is TGTGCCAGCAGTGAAGTCGTGGCGGCCACGAGCGGAGAGACCCAGTACTTC. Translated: CASSEVVAATSGETQYF.

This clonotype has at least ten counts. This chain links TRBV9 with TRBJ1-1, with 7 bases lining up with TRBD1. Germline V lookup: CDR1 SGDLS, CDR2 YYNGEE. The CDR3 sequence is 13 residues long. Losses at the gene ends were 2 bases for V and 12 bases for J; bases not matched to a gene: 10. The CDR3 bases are TGTGCCAGCAGCGTCAGTTCCGGGACAGCTTCTTTCTTT. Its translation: CASSVSSGTASFF.

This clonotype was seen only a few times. The chain's CDR3 is CASSLGSPPETQYF. The CDR3 DNA sequence: TGCGCCAGCAGCTTGGGCAGCCCGCCAGAGACCCAGTACTTC. The chain carries TRBV5-1 and TRBJ2-5; D unresolved. Germline V CDR1 and CDR2: SGHRS, YFSETQ. The CDR3 loop spans 14 amino acids. Trimming pared 0 bases from V and 4 bases from J, leaving 10 bases between. Full variable domain (remainder filled in from reference TRBV5-1 and TRBJ2-5): KAGVTQTPRYLIKTRGQQVTLSCSPISGHRSVSWYQQTPGQGLQFLFEYFSETQRNKGNFPGRFSGRQFSNSRSEMNVSTLELGDSALYLCASSLGSPPETQYFGPGTRLLVL.

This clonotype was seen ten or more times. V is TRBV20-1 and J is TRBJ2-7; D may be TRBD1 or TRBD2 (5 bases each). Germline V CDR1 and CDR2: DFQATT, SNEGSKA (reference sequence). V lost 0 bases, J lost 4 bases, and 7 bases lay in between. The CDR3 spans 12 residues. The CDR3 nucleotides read TGCAGTGCTAGAGATGGGGGATACGAGCAGTACTTC. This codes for CSARDGGYEQYF.

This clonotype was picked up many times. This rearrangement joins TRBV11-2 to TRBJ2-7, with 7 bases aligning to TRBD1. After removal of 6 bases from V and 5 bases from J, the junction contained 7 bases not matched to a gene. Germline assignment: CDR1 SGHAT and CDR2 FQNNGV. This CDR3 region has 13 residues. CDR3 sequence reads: CASRSTGNHEQYF. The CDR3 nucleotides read TGTGCCAGCAGGTCGACAGGGAACCACGAGCAGTACTTC.

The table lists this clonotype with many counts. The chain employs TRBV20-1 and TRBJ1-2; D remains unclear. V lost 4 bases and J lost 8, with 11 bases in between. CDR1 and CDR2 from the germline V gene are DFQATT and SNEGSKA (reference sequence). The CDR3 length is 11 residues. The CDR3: CSANGQEGYTF. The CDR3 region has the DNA TGCAGTGCTAACGGCCAGGAAGGCTACACCTTC.

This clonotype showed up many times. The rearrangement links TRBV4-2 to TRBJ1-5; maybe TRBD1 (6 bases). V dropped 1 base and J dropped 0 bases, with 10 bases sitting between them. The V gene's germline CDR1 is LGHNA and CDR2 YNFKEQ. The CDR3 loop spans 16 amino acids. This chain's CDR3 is CASSQGQDYSNQPQHF. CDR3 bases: TGTGCCAGCAGCCAAGGACAGGACTATAGCAATCAGCCCCAGCATTTT.

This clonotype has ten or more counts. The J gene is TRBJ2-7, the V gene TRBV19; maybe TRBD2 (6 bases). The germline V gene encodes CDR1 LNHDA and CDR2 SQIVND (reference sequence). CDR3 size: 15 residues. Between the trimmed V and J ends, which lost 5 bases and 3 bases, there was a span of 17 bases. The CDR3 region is CASSPVDYPNYEQYF. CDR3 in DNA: TGTGCCAGTAGTCCAGTGGACTACCCAAACTACGAGCAGTACTTC.

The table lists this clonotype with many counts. The CDR3 reads CASSDPNRTGRYGYTF. CDR3 nucleotides: TGTGCCAGCAGTGATCCGAATCGGACAGGGCGCTATGGCTACACCTTC. The rearrangement links TRBV2 to TRBJ1-2, with TRBD1 matching over 8 bases. The CDR3 is made up of 16 amino acids. Trimming took 3 bases from V and 4 from J; bases not matched to a gene: 10. The V gene's germline CDR1 is SNHLY and CDR2 FYNNEI.

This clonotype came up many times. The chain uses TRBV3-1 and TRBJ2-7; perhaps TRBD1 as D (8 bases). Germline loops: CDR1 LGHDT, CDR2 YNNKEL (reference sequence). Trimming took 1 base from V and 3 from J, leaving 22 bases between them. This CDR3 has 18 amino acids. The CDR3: CASSQVPFRTGTIYEQYF. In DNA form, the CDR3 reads TGTGCCAGCAGCCAAGTTCCGTTCCGGACAGGGACTATCTACGAGCAGTACTTC.

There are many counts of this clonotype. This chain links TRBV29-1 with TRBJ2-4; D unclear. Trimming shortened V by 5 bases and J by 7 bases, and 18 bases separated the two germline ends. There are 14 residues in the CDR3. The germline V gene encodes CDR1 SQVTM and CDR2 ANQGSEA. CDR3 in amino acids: CSVSTADVKNIQYF. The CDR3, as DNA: TGCAGCGTTTCCACCGCGGACGTTAAGAACATTCAGTACTTC.

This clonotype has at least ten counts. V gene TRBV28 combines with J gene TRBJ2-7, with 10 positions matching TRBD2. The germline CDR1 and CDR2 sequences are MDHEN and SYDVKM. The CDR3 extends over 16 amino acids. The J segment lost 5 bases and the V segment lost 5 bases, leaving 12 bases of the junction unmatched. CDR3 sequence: CASSQYPSGRRDEQYF. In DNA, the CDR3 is TGTGCCAGCAGTCAGTACCCTAGCGGGAGAAGGGACGAGCAGTACTTC.

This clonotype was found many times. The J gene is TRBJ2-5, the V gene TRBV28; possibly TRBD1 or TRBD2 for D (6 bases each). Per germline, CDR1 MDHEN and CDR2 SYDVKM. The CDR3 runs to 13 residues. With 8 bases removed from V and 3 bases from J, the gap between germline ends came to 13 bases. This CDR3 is CASRIGGKETQYF. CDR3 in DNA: TGTGCCAGCCGTATAGGGGGGAAAGAGACCCAGTACTTC.

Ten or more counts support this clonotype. The chain's CDR3 is CASSERWQETQYF. CDR3 nucleotides: TGTGCCAGCAGTGAACGTTGGCAAGAGACCCAGTACTTC. The chain is built from TRBV6-1 and TRBJ2-5; no firm D call. Germline V gene data show CDR1 as MNHNS and CDR2 as SASEGT. This CDR3 contains 13 residues. V lost 2 bases and J lost 2, with 6 bases in between.

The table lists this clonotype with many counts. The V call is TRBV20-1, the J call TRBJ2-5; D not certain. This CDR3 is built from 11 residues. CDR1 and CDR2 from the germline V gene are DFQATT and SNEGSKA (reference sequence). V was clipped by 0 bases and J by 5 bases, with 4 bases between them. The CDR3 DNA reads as TGCAGTGCTAGAGAAGGCGAGACCCAGTACTTC. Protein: CSAREGETQYF.

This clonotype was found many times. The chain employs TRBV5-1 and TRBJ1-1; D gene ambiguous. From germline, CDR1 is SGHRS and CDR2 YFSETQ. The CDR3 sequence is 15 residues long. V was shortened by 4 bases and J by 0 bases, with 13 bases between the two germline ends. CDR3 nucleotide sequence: TGCGCCAGCAGCCGAATACCGGGCATGAACACTGAAGCTTTCTTT. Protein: CASSRIPGMNTEAFF. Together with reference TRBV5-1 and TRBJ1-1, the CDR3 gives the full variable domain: KAGVTQTPRYLIKTRGQQVTLSCSPISGHRSVSWYQQTPGQGLQFLFEYFSETQRNKGNFPGRFSGRQFSNSRSEMNVSTLELGDSALYLCASSRIPGMNTEAFFGQGTRLTVV.

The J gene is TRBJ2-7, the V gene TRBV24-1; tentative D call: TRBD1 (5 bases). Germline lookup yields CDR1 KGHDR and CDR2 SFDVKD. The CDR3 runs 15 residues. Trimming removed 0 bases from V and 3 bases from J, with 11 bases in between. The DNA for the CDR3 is TGTGCCACCAGTGATTTGGAGACAGTTCTCTACGAGCAGTACTTC. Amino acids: CATSDLETVLYEQYF.

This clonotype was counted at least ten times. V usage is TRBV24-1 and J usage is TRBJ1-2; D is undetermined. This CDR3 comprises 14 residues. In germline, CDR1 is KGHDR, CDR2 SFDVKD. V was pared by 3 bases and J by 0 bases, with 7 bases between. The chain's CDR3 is CATSDPTPNYGYTF. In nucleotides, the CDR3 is TGTGCCACCAGTGATCCGACACCTAACTATGGCTACACCTTC.

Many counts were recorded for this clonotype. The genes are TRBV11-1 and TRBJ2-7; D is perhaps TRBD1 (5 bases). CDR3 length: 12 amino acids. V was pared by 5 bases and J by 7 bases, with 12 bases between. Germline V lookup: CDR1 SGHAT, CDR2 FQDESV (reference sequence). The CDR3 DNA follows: TGTGCCAGCAGCCAACAGGTTCGGGAGCAGTACTTC. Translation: CASSQQVREQYF.

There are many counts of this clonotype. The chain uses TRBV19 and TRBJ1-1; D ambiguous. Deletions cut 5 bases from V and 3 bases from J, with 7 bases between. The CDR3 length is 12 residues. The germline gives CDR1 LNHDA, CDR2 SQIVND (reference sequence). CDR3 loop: CASSSPDTEAFF. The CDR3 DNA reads TGTGCCAGTAGTTCACCCGACACTGAAGCTTTCTTT.

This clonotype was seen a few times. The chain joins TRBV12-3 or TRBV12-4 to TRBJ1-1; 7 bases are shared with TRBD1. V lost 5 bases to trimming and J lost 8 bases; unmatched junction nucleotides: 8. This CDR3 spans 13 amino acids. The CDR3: CASSPRQGLEAFF. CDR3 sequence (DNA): TGTGCCAGCAGTCCCCGACAGGGACTCGAAGCTTTCTTT.

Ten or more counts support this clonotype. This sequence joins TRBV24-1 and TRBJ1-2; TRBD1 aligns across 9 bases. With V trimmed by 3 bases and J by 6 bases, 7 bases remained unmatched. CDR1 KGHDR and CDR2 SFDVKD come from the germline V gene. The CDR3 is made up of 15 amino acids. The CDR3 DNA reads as TGTGCCACCAGTGATCAACCGGGACAGGGAGATGGCTACACCTTC. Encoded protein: CATSDQPGQGDGYTF.

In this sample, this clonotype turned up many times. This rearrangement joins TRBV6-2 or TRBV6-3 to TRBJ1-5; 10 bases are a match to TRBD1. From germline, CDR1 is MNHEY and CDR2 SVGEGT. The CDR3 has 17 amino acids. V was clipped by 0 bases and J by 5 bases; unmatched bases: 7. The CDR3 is CASSYSVRDRGYQPQHF. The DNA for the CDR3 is TGTGCCAGCAGTTACTCCGTCCGGGACAGGGGTTATCAGCCCCAGCATTTT.

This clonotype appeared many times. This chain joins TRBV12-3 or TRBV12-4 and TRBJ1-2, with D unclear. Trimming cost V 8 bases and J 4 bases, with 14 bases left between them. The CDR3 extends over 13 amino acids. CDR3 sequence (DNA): TGTGCCAGCGGCCCATCAGCGGGCTATGGCTACACCTTC. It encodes CASGPSAGYGYTF.